The 5 T cell receptor beta chains reported below all come from one sample, sequenced in a study of glioma-infiltrating T cells. Amplification of TCR alpha and beta CDR3 regions from RNA used iRepertoire nested multiplex PCR. TCRdb passed the multiplex PCR reads through MiXCR, listing each CDR3 protein once. The sample shows a few hundred thousand distinct CDR3 sequences, roughly 41% of them seen only once. The sample consisted of glioma tissue, nonneoplastic brain tissue, or PBMCs (not recorded which). These receptors all stem from a human donor with low-grade glioma or glioblastoma, undergoing nonglioma brain surgery, or in good health (not recorded which).

This chain joins TRBV20-1 and TRBJ2-3, with 12 bases that match TRBD2. Germline V gene data show CDR1 as DFQATT and CDR2 as SNEGSKA (reference sequence). CDR3 length: 16 amino acids. V dropped 6 bases and J dropped 6; count of bases not matched to a gene: 13. The chain's CDR3 is CSAAPPSSGRADTQYF. The CDR3, as DNA: TGCAGTGCGGCCCCACCCTCTAGCGGGAGGGCCGATACGCAGTATTTT.

The rearrangement uses TRBV18 and TRBJ2-7, with D tentatively TRBD2 (6 bases). V shed 6 bases and J shed 5 bases, with 17 bases lying between them. This CDR3 contains 14 residues. CDR1 and CDR2 from the germline V gene are KGHSH and LQKENI. CDR3 in DNA: TGTGCCAGCTCGCCAGCCGGGAGAGGCAACGAGCAGTACTTC. This sequence encodes CASSPAGRGNEQYF.

A remark on this clonotype: This sequence may be a read error, since a much larger clone differs from it by one base. The chain uses TRBV6-6 and TRBJ2-3; 9 nucleotides agree with TRBD2. CDR1 is MNHNY and CDR2 is SVGAGI in the germline V gene (reference sequence). This CDR3 region has 18 residues. CDR3 residues: CASSYSTSGLEVLDTRYF. In DNA form, the CDR3 reads TGTGCCAGCAGTTACTCGACTAGCGGCCTAGAAGTGCTAGATACGCGGTATTTT.

There are a few counts of this clonotype. The chain is built from TRBV20-1 and TRBJ2-6, with D perhaps TRBD1 (6 bases). CDR1 is DFQATT and CDR2 is SNEGSKA in the germline V gene (reference sequence). Trimming removed 3 bases at V and 1 base at J, with 13 bases between. The CDR3 consists of 16 residues. CDR3 DNA: TGCAGTGCTAGCGAGGCAGGGGCGTCTGGGGCCAACGTCCTGACTTTC. Translating it yields CSASEAGASGANVLTF.

In its sample, this clonotype was seen many times. V and J are TRBV4-2 and TRBJ2-7; D might be TRBD2 (5 bases). Germline CDR1 is LGHNA and CDR2 is YNFKEQ. The CDR3 has 15 residues. Trimming took off 1 base at V and 2 bases at J, with 12 bases between the two ends. CDR3 protein: CASSQVTADAYEQYF. DNA for the CDR3: TGTGCCAGCAGCCAAGTAACAGCGGATGCCTACGAGCAGTACTTC.